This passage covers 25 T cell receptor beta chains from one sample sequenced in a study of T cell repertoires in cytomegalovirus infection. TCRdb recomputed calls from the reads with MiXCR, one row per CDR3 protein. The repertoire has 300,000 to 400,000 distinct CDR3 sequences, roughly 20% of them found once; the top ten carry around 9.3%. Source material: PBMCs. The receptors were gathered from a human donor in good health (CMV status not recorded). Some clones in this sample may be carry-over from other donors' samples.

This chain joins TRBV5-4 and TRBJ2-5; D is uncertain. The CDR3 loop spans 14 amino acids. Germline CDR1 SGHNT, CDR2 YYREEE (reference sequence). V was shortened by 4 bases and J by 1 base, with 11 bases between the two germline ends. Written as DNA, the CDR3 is TGTGCCAGCAGCCTTTATACCCGCCAAGAGACCCAGTACTTC. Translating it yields CASSLYTRQETQYF.

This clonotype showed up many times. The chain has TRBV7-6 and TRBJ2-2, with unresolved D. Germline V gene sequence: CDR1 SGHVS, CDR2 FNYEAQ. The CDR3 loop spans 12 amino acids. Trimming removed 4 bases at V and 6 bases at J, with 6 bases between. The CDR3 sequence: CASSYRAGELFF. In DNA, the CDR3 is TGTGCCAGCAGCTATAGGGCCGGGGAGCTGTTTTTT.

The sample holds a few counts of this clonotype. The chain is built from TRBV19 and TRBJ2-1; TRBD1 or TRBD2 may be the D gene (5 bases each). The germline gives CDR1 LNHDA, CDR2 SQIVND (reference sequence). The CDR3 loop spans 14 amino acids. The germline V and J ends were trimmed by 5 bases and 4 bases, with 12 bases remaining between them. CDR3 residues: CASSLGTVYNEQFF. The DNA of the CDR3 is TGTGCCAGTAGTTTAGGGACGGTGTACAATGAGCAGTTCTTC.

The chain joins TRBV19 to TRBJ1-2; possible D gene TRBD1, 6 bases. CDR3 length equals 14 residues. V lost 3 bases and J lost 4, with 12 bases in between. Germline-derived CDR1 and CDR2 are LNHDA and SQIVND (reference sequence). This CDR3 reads CASSIRGQTYGYTF. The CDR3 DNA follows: TGTGCCAGTAGTATCAGGGGACAAACCTATGGCTACACCTTC.

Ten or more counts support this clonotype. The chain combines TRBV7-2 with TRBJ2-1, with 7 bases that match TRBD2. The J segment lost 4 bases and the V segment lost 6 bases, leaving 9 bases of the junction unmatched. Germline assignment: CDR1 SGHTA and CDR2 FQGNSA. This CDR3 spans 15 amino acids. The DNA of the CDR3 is TGTGCCAGCAGTTTACGGGGTAGCGGGTACAATGAGCAGTTCTTC. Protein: CASSLRGSGYNEQFF.

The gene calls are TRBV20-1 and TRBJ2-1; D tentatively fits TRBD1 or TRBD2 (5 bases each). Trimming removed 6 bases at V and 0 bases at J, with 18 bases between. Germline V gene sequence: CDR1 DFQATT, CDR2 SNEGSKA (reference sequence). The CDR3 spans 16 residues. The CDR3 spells CSARRDVPSSYNEQFF. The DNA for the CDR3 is TGCAGTGCCAGACGGGACGTCCCGAGCTCCTACAATGAGCAGTTCTTC.

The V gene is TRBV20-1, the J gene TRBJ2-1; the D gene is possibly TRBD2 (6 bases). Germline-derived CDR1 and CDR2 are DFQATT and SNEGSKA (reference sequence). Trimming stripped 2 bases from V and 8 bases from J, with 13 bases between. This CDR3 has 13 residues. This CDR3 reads CSARNGGRDEQFF. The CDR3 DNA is TGCAGTGCTAGAAACGGGGGTCGGGATGAGCAGTTCTTC.

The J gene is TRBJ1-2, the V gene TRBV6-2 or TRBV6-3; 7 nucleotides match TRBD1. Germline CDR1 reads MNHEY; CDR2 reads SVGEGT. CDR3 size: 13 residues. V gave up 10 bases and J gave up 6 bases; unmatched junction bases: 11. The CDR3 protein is CATSDRVLHGYTF. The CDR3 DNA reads TGTGCCACCTCCGACAGGGTTCTTCATGGCTACACCTTC.

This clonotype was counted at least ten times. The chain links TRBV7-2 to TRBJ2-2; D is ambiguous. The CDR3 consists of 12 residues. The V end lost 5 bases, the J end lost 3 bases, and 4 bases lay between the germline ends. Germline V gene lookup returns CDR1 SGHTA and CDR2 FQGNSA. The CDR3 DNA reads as TGTGCCAGCAGCCTCGACACCGGGGAGCTGTTTTTT. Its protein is CASSLDTGELFF. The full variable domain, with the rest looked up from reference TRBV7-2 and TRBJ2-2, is GAGVSQSPSNKVTEKGKDVELRCDPISGHTALYWYRQSLGQGLEFLIYFQGNSAPDKSGLPSDRFSAERTGGSVSTLTIQRTQQEDSAVYLCASSLDTGELFFGEGSRLTVL.

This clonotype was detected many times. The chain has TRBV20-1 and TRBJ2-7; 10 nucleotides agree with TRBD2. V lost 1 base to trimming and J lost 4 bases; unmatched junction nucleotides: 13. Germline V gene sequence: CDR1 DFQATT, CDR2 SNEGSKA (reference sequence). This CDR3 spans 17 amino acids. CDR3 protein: CSARVLAGVSAQYEQYF. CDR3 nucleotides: TGCAGTGCTAGAGTCCTAGCGGGAGTATCAGCCCAATACGAGCAGTACTTC.

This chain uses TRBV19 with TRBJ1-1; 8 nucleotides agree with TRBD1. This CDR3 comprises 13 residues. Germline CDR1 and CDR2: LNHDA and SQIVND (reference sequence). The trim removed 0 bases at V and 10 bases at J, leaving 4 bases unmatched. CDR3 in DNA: TGTGCCAGTAGTATAGACAGGGGGCGTCGAGCTTTCTTT. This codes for CASSIDRGRRAFF.

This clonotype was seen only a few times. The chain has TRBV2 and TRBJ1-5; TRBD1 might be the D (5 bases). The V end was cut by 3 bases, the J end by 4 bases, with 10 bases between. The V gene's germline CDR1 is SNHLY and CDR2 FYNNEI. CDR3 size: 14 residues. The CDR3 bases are TGTGCCAGCAGTGAGAGGGGAGGAAATCAGCCCCAGCATTTT. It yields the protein CASSERGGNQPQHF.

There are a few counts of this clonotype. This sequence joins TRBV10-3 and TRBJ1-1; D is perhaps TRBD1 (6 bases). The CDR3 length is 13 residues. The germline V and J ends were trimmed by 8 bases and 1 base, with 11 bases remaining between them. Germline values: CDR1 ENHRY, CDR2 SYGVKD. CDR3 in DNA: TGTGCCATCCAGGGGTCGAAGAACACTGAAGCTTTCTTT. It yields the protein CAIQGSKNTEAFF.

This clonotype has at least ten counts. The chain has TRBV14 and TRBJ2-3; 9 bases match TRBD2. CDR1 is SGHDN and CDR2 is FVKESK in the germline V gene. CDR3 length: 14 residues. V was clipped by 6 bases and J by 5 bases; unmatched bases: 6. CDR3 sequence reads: CASSYSGRGDTQYF. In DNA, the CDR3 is TGTGCCAGCAGTTATAGCGGGAGAGGAGATACGCAGTATTTT.

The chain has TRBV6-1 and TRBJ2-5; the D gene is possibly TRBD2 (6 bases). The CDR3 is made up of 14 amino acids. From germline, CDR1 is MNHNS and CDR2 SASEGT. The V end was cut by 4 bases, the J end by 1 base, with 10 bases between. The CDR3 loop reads CASSVGGAQETQYF. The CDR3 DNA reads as TGTGCCAGCAGTGTCGGAGGGGCCCAAGAGACCCAGTACTTC.

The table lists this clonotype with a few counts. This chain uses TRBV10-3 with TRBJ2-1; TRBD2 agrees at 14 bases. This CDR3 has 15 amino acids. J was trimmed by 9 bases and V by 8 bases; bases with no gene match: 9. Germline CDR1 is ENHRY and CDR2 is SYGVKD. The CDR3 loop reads CAIGGLAGALSEQFF. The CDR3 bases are TGTGCCATCGGGGGACTAGCGGGGGCCCTTTCTGAGCAGTTCTTC.

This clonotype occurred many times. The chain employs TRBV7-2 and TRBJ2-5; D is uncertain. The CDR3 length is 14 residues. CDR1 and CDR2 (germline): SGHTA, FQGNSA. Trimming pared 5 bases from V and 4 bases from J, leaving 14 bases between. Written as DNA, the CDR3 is TGTGCCAGCAGCCCAAGGACGGCGCGAGAGACCCAGTACTTC. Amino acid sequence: CASSPRTARETQYF.

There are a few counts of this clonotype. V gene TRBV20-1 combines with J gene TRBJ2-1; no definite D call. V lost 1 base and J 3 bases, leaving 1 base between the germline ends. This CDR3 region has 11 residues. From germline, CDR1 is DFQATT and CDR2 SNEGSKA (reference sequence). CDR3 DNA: TGCAGTGCTAGAGGCTACAATGAGCAGTTCTTC. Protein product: CSARGYNEQFF.

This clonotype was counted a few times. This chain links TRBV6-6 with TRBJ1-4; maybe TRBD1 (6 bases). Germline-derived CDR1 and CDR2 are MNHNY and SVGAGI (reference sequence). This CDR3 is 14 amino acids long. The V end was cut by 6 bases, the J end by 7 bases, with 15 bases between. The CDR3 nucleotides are TGTGCCAGCAGAACAGACAGGTTGAGTGAAAAACTGTTTTTT. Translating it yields CASRTDRLSEKLFF.

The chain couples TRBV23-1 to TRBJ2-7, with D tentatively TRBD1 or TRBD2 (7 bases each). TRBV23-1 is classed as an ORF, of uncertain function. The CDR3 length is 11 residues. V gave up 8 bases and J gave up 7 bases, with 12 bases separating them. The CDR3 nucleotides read TGCGCCAGCTGGCAGGGGGGGGAGCAGTACTTC. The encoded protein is CASWQGGEQYF.

The CDR3 protein is CASSEIAGLSDTQYF. CDR3 sequence (DNA): TGTGCCAGCAGTGAAATAGCAGGACTGTCAGATACGCAGTATTTT. The chain links TRBV6-2 or TRBV6-3 to TRBJ2-3, with D possibly being TRBD2 (5 bases). The CDR3 runs to 15 residues. Germline V gives CDR1 MNHEY, CDR2 SVGEGT. V was clipped by 5 bases and J by 4 bases, with 16 bases between them.

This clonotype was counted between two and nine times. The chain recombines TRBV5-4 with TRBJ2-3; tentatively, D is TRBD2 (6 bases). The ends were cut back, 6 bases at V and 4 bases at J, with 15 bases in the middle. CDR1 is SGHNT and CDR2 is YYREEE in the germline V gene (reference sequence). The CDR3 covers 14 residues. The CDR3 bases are TGTGCCAGCACCTCCCAGACTAGACCAGATACGCAGTATTTT. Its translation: CASTSQTRPDTQYF.

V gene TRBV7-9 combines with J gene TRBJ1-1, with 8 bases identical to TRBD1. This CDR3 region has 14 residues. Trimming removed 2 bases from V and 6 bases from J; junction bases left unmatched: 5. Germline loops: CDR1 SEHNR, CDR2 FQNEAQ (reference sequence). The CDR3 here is CASSLQGALPEAFF. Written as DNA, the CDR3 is TGTGCCAGCAGCTTACAGGGGGCGCTTCCTGAAGCTTTCTTT.

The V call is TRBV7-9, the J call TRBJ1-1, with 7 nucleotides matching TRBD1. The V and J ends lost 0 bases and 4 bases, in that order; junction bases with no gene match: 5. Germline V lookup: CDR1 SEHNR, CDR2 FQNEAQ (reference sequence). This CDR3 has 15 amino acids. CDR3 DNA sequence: TGTGCCAGCAGCTTAGCAAACAGGGGTGGCACTGAAGCTTTCTTT. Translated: CASSLANRGGTEAFF.

Here the CDR3 DNA reads TGTGCCAGTAAGGGACAAAATAGCAATCAGCCCCAGCATTTT. Translating gives CASKGQNSNQPQHF. The chain joins TRBV19 to TRBJ1-5, with a possible D match to TRBD1 (6 bases). Germline V gene sequence: CDR1 LNHDA, CDR2 SQIVND (reference sequence). The CDR3 contains 14 residues. V was shortened by 7 bases and J by 0 bases, with 10 bases between the two germline ends.